Listed below are T cell receptor beta chains from one sample, sequenced in a study of T cell repertoires in cytomegalovirus infection. No cognate antigen is known for these TCRs. TCRdb analysed the reads with MiXCR anew, one entry per CDR3 protein. The sample has approximately 390,000 distinct CDR3 sequences, just under 35% seen once. Sequenced material: cultured PBMCs, taken from culture after CMV antigen stimulation. These receptors were obtained from a human donor in good health (CMV status not recorded). Some clones in this sample may be carry-over from other donors' samples. The CDR3 runs from the conserved cysteine through the conserved F or W. D genes are given only for firm matches. Clone size is not always given. Where it is, it says once, few, many or a class for expanded clones.

D gene	J gene	V gene	clone size	CDR3 protein	CDR3 DNA
-	TRBJ1-1	TRBV20-1	-	CSARIPTANTEAFF	TGCAGTGCTAGAATACCGACAGCGAACACTGAAGCTTTCTTT
-	TRBJ2-2	TRBV19	few	CASTRGWANTGELFF	TGTGCCAGTACCAGGGGTTGGGCGAACACCGGGGAGCTGTTTTTT
-	TRBJ1-1	TRBV20-1	once	CSAREVAGMNTEAFF	TGCAGTGCTAGAGAGGTTGCAGGGATGAACACTGAAGCTTTCTTT
TRBD1	TRBJ2-1	TRBV7-9	-	CASRQTGTASYNEQFF	TGTGCCAGCAGGCAGACAGGGACGGCCTCCTACAATGAGCAGTTCTTC
TRBD2	TRBJ2-3	TRBV6-2/TRBV6-3	-	CASRRSGTASDTQYF	TGTGCCAGCAGAAGGAGCGGGACCGCCTCAGATACGCAGTATTTT
-	TRBJ1-1	TRBV28	-	CASSSSGTLNTEAFF	TGTGCCAGCAGTTCCTCCGGGACATTGAACACTGAAGCTTTCTTT
-	TRBJ1-1	TRBV20-1	-	CSARDGRATEAFF	TGCAGTGCTAGAGATGGGCGGGCCACTGAAGCTTTCTTT
-	TRBJ2-7	TRBV19	few	CASSIPAYEQYF	TGTGCCAGTAGTATTCCGGCATACGAGCAGTACTTC
-	TRBJ2-2	TRBV5-5	-	CASSLTGLVGAGELFF	TGTGCCAGCAGCTTAACCGGACTGGTGGGGGCCGGGGAGCTGTTTTTT
-	TRBJ1-2	TRBV6-1	-	CASSEIFVQTGYGYTF	TGTGCCAGCAGTGAGATCTTTGTTCAGACGGGCTATGGCTACACCTTC
TRBD2	TRBJ2-5	TRBV7-2	many	CASSSAGGMGETQYF	TGTGCCAGCAGCTCAGCGGGAGGGATGGGTGAGACCCAGTACTTC
-	TRBJ2-5	TRBV9	-	CASSVYVGRGETQYF	TGTGCCAGCAGCGTATACGTCGGGAGAGGAGAGACCCAGTACTTC
TRBD2	TRBJ2-7	TRBV27	-	CASSFVASGDPYEQYF	TGTGCCAGCAGTTTCGTAGCTAGCGGAGACCCCTACGAGCAGTACTTC
-	TRBJ1-5	TRBV6-1	-	CASSEQEQPQHF	TGTGCCAGCAGTGAACAAGAGCAGCCCCAGCATTTT
-	TRBJ2-1	TRBV11-3	-	CASSSGQNYNEQFF	TGTGCCAGCAGCTCCGGACAGAACTACAATGAGCAGTTCTTC
TRBD1	TRBJ2-3	TRBV28	-	CASSLLVRGNTDTQYF	TGTGCCAGCAGTTTATTGGTCAGGGGGAACACAGATACGCAGTATTTT
TRBD1	TRBJ1-5	TRBV2	-	CASSDPGQGDQPQHF	TGTGCCAGCAGTGATCCCGGACAGGGCGATCAGCCCCAGCATTTT
TRBD1	TRBJ2-1	TRBV12-5	once	CASGLPMGTVTYNEQFF	TGTGCTAGTGGTTTGCCAATGGGGACAGTTACCTACAATGAGCAGTTCTTC